The rows below give T cell receptor beta chains drawn from one sample of a study of T cell responses to AZD1222 COVID-19 vaccine. TCRdb's copy holds only in-frame clones and misses some; the assay was immunoSEQ multiplex PCR. The data hold under 300,000 clones, with 80% to 95% observed a single time. Here the sequenced sample was peripheral blood, taken on day 0 of AZD1222 vaccination. The receptor source for this set is an adult in good health. The CDR3 runs from the conserved cysteine through the conserved F or W. Fields, in order: V gene, D gene, clone size, J gene, CDR3 protein, CDR3 DNA. The D gene is left open where the match is weak. Not all rows give a size; the values are once, few, many and, for expanded clones, a class.

TRBV7-9	NA	NA	TRBJ1-4	CASSSTGGEKLFF	TGTGCCAGCAGCTCGACAGGTGGGGAAAAACTGTTTTTT
TRBV30	NA	NA	TRBJ1-5	CAWSVHQPQHF	TGTGCCTGGAGTGTACATCAGCCCCAGCATTTT
TRBV12-3/TRBV12-4	NA	few	TRBJ2-7	CASSNSRTSEQYF	TGTGCCAGCAGTAACTCCAGGACAAGCGAGCAGTACTTC
TRBV27	NA	NA	TRBJ1-3	CASSLGLNSGNTIYF	TGTGCCAGCAGTCTAGGACTGAACTCTGGAAACACCATATATTTT
TRBV21-1	NA	NA	TRBJ1-5	CASSKSDRGFQPQHF	TGTGCCAGCAGCAAAAGTGACAGGGGTTTTCAGCCCCAGCATTTT
TRBV4-3	NA	NA	TRBJ1-4	CASSQSDLNEKLFF	TGCGCCAGCAGCCAATCCGACCTCAATGAAAAACTGTTTTTT
TRBV9	TRBD2	once	TRBJ2-3	CASSQAGRGGSDTQYF	TGTGCCAGCAGTCAAGCCGGGCGGGGGGGCTCAGATACGCAGTATTTT
TRBV5-1	TRBD1	NA	TRBJ2-7	CASSRQGAYEQYF	TGCGCCAGCAGCCGCCAGGGGGCCTACGAGCAGTACTTC
TRBV7-2	TRBD1	NA	TRBJ1-6	CASSLADRQNSPLHF	TGTGCCAGCAGCTTAGCGGACAGGCAAAATTCACCCCTCCACTTT
TRBV5-4	NA	NA	TRBJ2-3	CASSLREQVGTDTQYF	TGTGCCAGCAGCTTACGGGAGCAGGTGGGGACAGATACGCAGTATTTT
TRBV7-9	NA	NA	TRBJ2-1	CASSLDGEQFF	TGTGCCAGCAGCTTAGATGGCGAGCAGTTCTTC
TRBV2	NA	NA	TRBJ1-2	CASTPEGVYGYTF	TGTGCCAGCACCCCAGAGGGAGTGTATGGCTACACCTTC
TRBV28	NA	NA	TRBJ1-1	CASSLGRGTGNTEAFF	TGTGCCAGCAGTTTGGGCCGGGGAACGGGGAACACTGAAGCTTTCTTT
TRBV5-1	NA	NA	TRBJ1-6	CASSLAGEVQSPLHF	TGCGCCAGCAGCTTGGCAGGGGAGGTTCAGTCACCCCTCCACTTT
TRBV7-2	NA	NA	TRBJ2-7	CASSSPTGFRVEQYF	TGTGCCAGCAGCTCCCCTACAGGGTTTCGGGTCGAGCAGTACTTC
TRBV28	NA	NA	TRBJ1-6	CASSLLDGMNSPLHF	TGTGCCAGCAGTTTATTAGACGGGATGAATTCACCCCTCCACTTT
TRBV9	NA	NA	TRBJ2-3	CASSSPRTDTQYF	TGTGCCAGCAGCTCCCCCCGCACAGATACGCAGTATTTT
TRBV7-9	TRBD1	NA	TRBJ2-1	CASSVRDRIYNEQFF	TGTGCCAGCAGCGTCCGGGACAGGATTTACAATGAGCAGTTCTTC